A selection of T cell receptor beta chains follows, all from one sample in a study of identical twins. MiXCR, run by TCRdb on the 5' RACE reads, gives a single entry per CDR3 protein. Among more than 250,000 distinct CDR3 sequences listed, about 8.9% were seen once. The same specimen was also included in a second study, on yellow fever vaccine responses in identical twins.

The sequencing sample was made of memory (CD45RO+) T cells sorted from blood. Receptors were obtained from a woman under 30 in good health. CDR3s include the opening cysteine and the closing phenylalanine or tryptophan. The D gene is left open where the match is weak. The listing skips clone size in some rows; elsewhere it reads once, few, many or a size class.

D gene	clone size	J gene	V gene	CDR3 DNA	CDR3 protein
-	-	TRBJ2-5	TRBV18	TGTGCCAGCTCACCTAAAGTGACCCAGTACTTC	CASSPKVTQYF
-	few	TRBJ2-5	TRBV11-2	TGTGCCAGCAGCTTAGAGGGTTTGGCGAGGGGGGAGACCCAGTACTTC	CASSLEGLARGETQYF
-	-	TRBJ2-5	TRBV20-1	TGCAGTGCTAGAGAGGGGCTGGGACTTTATGGGACCCAGTACTTC	CSAREGLGLYGTQYF
-	many	TRBJ1-1	TRBV29-1	TGCAGCGTCGGAAGGTGGAACACTGAAGCTTTCTTT	CSVGRWNTEAFF
-	many	TRBJ1-5	TRBV10-1	TGCGCCAGCAGCCGCCAGCCCCAGCATTTT	CASSRQPQHF
TRBD2	few	TRBJ2-5	TRBV12-3/TRBV12-4	TGTGCCAGCAGTTTAGCTAGCGGGGCCCCAGCCACCCAGTACTTC	CASSLASGAPATQYF
-	few	TRBJ2-3	TRBV15	TGTGCCACCAGCAGAGATCGGGCAGTAGATACGCAGTATTTT	CATSRDRAVDTQYF
TRBD2	-	TRBJ2-1	TRBV13	TGTGCCAGCAGCTTAGCTTCTTTTCCGGGACTAGCGGGAAGGATTGAGCAGTTCTTC	CASSLASFPGLAGRIEQFF
TRBD2	few	TRBJ2-1	TRBV5-1	TGCGCCAGCAGCTTTGGCGGGGGTGGGTCCTACAATGAGCAGTTCTTC	CASSFGGGGSYNEQFF
-	-	TRBJ2-3	TRBV6-1	TGTGCCGGCACCCTCAGGGGGGATCTCACAGATACGCAGTATTTT	CAGTLRGDLTDTQYF
-	-	TRBJ2-5	TRBV10-3	TGTGCCCACGGGGGAGGAGAGACCCAGTACTTC	CAHGGGETQYF
-	-	TRBJ2-7	TRBV20-1	TGCAGTGCTATGCGGGACGCCTACGAGCAGTACTTC	CSAMRDAYEQYF
-	many	TRBJ2-7	TRBV4-1	TGCGCCAGCAGCCAAGATGGGGACGGATACTACGAGCAGTACTTC	CASSQDGDGYYEQYF
TRBD1	-	TRBJ1-2	TRBV9	TGTGCCAGCAGCGCAAGACAGGGTAACTATGGCTACACCTTC	CASSARQGNYGYTF
-	few	TRBJ2-3	TRBV7-9	TGTACCAGCAGCCCCGAGTCAGATACGCAGTATTTT	CTSSPESDTQYF
-	few	TRBJ1-2	TRBV28	TGTGCCAGCAGTCTGCCCCAACAGGGTTATAACTACACCTTC	CASSLPQQGYNYTF
TRBD2	many	TRBJ2-1	TRBV20-1	TGCAGTGCTAGAGTTTGGACTAGCGGGACCAATGAGCAGTTCTTC	CSARVWTSGTNEQFF
TRBD2	-	TRBJ2-5	TRBV18	TGTGCCAGCTCCCCTGGACTAGCGGGAGGTGAGGTTCTGAAGACCCAGTACTTC	CASSPGLAGGEVLKTQYF
TRBD1	-	TRBJ1-6	TRBV6-1	TGTGCCAGCAGTGAATTAAAGGGGGCTAATTCACCCCTCCACTTT	CASSELKGANSPLHF
-	-	TRBJ2-7	TRBV5-1	TGCGCCAGCAGCTCTAACGGCTACGAGCAGTACTTC	CASSSNGYEQYF
-	-	TRBJ1-5	TRBV12-5	TGTGCTAGTGGTTCACAGGGTAGCAATCAGCCCCAGCATTTT	CASGSQGSNQPQHF
-	-	TRBJ2-5	TRBV3-1	TGTGCCAGCAGCGAATCGACGGGAAGAGAGACCCAGTACTTC	CASSESTGRETQYF
TRBD1	few	TRBJ2-2	TRBV18	TGTGCCAGCTCATCCACAGGGGGCGGCACCGGGGAGCTGTTTTTT	CASSSTGGGTGELFF
-	-	TRBJ1-5	TRBV6-1	TGTGCCAGCAGTGAATCTGTGAGTAGCAATCAGCCCCAGCATTTT	CASSESVSSNQPQHF
TRBD1	many	TRBJ2-7	TRBV28	TGTGCCAGCAGACCCGGGACAGGAATCTACGAGCAGTACTTC	CASRPGTGIYEQYF
-	few	TRBJ1-2	TRBV18	TGTGCCAGCTCACCTATGGACCAGACTAACTATGGCTACACCTTC	CASSPMDQTNYGYTF
-	few	TRBJ1-3	TRBV5-1	TGCGCCAGCAGCTCGTGGGGTGGAGGGGGAACTGGAAACACCATATATTTT	CASSSWGGGGTGNTIYF
TRBD1	many	TRBJ2-2	TRBV12-3/TRBV12-4	TGTGCCAGCAGATCAACAGGGGCCGGGGAGCTGTTTTTT	CASRSTGAGELFF
-	many	TRBJ2-2	TRBV5-6	TGTGCCAGCAGCTTGGGTCTAATGCCGAACACCGGGGAGCTGTTTTTT	CASSLGLMPNTGELFF
TRBD2	many	TRBJ2-3	TRBV7-3	TGTGCCAGCAGCTTAATGGGAGGGACAGATACGCAGTATTTT	CASSLMGGTDTQYF
-	few	TRBJ2-7	TRBV11-2	TGTGCCAGCAGCTTAGCATTGTGGCAGACCTACGAGCAGTACTTC	CASSLALWQTYEQYF
-	many	TRBJ2-1	TRBV7-6	TGTGCCAGCAGCTTAAAACGGGGCTCCTACAATGAGCAGTTCTTC	CASSLKRGSYNEQFF
-	few	TRBJ2-3	TRBV5-1	TGCGCCAGCAGCTTGGAGTACGGCACAGATACGCAGTATTTT	CASSLEYGTDTQYF
-	many	TRBJ2-5	TRBV5-1	TGCGCCAGCAGCTTTTCGAGGAGCTCCCAAGAGACCCAGTACTTC	CASSFSRSSQETQYF
-	many	TRBJ1-2	TRBV25-1	TGTGCCAGCAGTGGGGTTGGGGACTATGGCTACACCTTC	CASSGVGDYGYTF
-	few	TRBJ1-6	TRBV7-8	TGTGCCAGCAGCCTAACCCCCCAGGGGAGCTCCTATAATTCACCCCTCCACTTT	CASSLTPQGSSYNSPLHF